The T cell receptor beta chain described here comes from a study of regulatory and conventional T cells in RAG deficiency. Blood CD4+ CD25-low CD127-high conventional T cells supplied the genomic DNA template. CDR3 length: 17 amino acids. The V gene's germline CDR1 is LNHNV and CDR2 YYDKDF (reference sequence). Between the trimmed V and J ends, which lost 0 bases and 4 bases, there was a span of 19 bases. The assay was immunoSEQ multiplex PCR, and TCRdb's table has in-frame clones only and misses some. Among about 29,000 clones listed, about 95% were seen once. The data also belong to a second study, concerning regulatory T cells. That study reports: Primers: 52 TRBV forward and 13 TRBJ reverse.

Sequenced input: CD25- CD4+ T cells sorted from blood. This receptor was obtained from a human donor in good health. The rearrangement links TRBV15 to TRBJ2-7, with D tentatively TRBD2 (6 bases). The CDR3 nucleotides are TGTGCCACCAGCAGAGATGGGAGGTCCGGGACGGCTTACGAGCAGTACTTC. This sequence encodes CATSRDGRSGTAYEQYF.